The present T cell receptor (beta chain) was sequenced within a study of shared clonotypes between healthy human individuals. Deletions cut 5 bases from V and 5 bases from J, with 21 bases between. Germline V gives CDR1 SGHTA, CDR2 FQGTGA. CDR3 length: 17 amino acids. CD4+ cells yielded CD45RA+ naive and CD45RA-negative memory subsets. Assay used: immunoSEQ multiplex PCR; TCRdb lists only in-frame clones, some missing. This table has a few million clones, over 90% appearing once. What was sequenced was naive CD4+ T cells from PBMCs. Documented subset: CD45RA+ positively selected. The rearrangement links TRBV7-3 to TRBJ2-2; the D is unclear. The receptor comes from a young man in good health. Some clones in this sample may be carry-over from other donors' samples. CDR3 amino acids: CASSRLSGRVRTGELFF. Written as DNA, the CDR3 is TGTGCCAGCAGCCGCCTCTCGGGCCGGGTAAGAACCGGGGAGCTGTTTTTT. Variable domain in full (rest from reference TRBV7-3 and TRBJ2-2): GAGVSQTPSNKVTEKGKYVELRCDPISGHTALYWYRQSLGQGPEFLIYFQGTGAADDSGLPNDRFFAVRPEGSVSTLKIQRTERGDSAVYLCASSRLSGRVRTGELFFGEGSRLTVL.